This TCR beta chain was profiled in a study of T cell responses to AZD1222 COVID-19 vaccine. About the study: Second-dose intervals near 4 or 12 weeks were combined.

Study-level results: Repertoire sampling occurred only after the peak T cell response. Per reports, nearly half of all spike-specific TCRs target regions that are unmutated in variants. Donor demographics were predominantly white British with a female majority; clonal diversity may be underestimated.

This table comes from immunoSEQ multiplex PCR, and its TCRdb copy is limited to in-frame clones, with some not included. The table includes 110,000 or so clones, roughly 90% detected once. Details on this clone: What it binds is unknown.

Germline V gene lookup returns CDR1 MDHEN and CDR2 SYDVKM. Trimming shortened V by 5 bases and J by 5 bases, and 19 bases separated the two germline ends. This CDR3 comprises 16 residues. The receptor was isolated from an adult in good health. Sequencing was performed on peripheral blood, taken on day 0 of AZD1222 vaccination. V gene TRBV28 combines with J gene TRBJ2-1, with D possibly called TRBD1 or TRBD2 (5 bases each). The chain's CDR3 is CASSPTEGADNNEQFF. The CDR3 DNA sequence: TGTGCCAGCAGTCCCACAGAAGGAGCGGACAACAATGAGCAGTTCTTC.